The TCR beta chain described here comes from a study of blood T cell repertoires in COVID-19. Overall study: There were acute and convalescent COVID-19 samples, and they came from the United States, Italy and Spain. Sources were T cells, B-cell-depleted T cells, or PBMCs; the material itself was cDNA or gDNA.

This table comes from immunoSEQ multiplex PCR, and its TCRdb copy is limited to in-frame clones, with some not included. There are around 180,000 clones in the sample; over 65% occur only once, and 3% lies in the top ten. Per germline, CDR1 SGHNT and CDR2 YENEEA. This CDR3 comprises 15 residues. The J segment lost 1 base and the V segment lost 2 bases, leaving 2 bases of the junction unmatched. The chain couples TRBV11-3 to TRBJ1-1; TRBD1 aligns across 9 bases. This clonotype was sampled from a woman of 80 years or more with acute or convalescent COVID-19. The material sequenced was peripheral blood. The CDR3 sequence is CASSLTGQGNTEAFF. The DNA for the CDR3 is TGTGCCAGCAGCTTAACGGGACAGGGGAACACTGAAGCTTTCTTT.